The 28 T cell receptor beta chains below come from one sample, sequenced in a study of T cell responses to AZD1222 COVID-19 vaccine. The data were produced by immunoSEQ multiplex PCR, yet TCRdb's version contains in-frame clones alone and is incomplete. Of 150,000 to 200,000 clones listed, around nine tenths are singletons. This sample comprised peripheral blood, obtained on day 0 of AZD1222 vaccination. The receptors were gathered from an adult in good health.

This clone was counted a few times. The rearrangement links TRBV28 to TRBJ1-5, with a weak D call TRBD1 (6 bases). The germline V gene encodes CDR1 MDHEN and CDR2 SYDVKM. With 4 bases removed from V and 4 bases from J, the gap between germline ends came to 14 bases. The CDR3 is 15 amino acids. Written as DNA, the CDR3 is TGTGCCAGCAGTTCACTCGACAGGCGTAATCAGCCCCAGCATTTT. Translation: CASSSLDRRNQPQHF.

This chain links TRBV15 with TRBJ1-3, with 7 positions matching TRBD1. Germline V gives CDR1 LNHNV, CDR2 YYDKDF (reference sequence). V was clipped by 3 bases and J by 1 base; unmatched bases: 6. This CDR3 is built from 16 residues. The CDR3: CATSSVTGVSGNTIYF. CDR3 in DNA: TGTGCCACCAGCAGCGTCACAGGGGTTTCTGGAAACACCATATATTTT.

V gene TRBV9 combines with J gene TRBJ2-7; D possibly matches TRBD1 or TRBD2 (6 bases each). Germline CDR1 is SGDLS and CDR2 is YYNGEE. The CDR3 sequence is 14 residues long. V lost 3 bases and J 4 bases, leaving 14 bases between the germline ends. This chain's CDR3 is CASSGGANPYEQYF. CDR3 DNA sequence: TGTGCCAGCAGCGGGGGGGCCAACCCTTACGAGCAGTACTTC.

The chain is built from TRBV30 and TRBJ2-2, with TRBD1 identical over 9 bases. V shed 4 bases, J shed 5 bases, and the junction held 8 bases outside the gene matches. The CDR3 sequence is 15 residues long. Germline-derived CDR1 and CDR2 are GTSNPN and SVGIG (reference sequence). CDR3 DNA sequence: TGTGCCTGGACCTTAACAGGGGGCTTAACCGGGGAGCTGTTTTTT. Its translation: CAWTLTGGLTGELFF.

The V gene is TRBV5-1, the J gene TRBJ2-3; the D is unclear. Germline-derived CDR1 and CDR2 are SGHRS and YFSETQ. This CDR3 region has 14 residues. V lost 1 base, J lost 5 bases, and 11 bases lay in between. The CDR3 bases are TGCGCCAGCAGCTTGTTTGCAGAAGGAGATACGCAGTATTTT. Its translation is CASSLFAEGDTQYF.

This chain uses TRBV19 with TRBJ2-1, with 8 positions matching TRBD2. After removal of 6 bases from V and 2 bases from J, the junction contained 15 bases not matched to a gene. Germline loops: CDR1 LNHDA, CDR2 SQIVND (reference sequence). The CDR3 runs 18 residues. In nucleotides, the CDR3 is TGTGCCAGTAGCCCTATCTTAATGCGGGGGGACCCCTACAATGAGCAGTTCTTC. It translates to CASSPILMRGDPYNEQFF.

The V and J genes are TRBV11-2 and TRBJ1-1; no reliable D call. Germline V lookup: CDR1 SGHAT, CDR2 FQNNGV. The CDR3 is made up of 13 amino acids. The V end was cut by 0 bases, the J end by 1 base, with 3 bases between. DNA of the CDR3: TGTGCCAGCAGCTTAGATCGGAACACTGAAGCTTTCTTT. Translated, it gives CASSLDRNTEAFF.

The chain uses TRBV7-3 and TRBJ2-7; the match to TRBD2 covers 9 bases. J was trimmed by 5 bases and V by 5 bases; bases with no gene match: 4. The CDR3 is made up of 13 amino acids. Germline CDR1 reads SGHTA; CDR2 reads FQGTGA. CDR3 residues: CASSELAGDEQYF. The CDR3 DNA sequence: TGTGCCAGCAGCGAATTAGCGGGGGACGAGCAGTACTTC.

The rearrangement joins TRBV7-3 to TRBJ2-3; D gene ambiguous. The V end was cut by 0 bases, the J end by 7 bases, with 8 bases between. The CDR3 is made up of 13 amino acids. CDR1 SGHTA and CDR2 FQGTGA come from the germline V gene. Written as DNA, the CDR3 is TGTGCCAGCAGCTTAACCCGGTTGAATACGCAGTATTTT. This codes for CASSLTRLNTQYF.

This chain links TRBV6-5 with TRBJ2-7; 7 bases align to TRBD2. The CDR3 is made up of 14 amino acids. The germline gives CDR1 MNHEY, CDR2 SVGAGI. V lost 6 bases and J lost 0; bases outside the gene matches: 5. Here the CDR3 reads CASRVRDYSYEQYF. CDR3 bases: TGTGCCAGCAGAGTCCGGGACTACTCCTACGAGCAGTACTTC.

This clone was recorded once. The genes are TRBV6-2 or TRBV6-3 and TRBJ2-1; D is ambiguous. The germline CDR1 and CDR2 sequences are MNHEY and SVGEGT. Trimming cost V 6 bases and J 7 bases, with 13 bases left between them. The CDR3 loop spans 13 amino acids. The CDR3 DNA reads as TGTGCCAGCAGCTCAAATTTTGGTAATGAGCAGTTCTTC. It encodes CASSSNFGNEQFF.

CDR3 sequence (DNA): TGTGCCAGCAGCTCTCCCGGGGACAGGCTTGGGTACGAGCAGTACTTC. This gives the protein CASSSPGDRLGYEQYF. The V call is TRBV5-4, the J call TRBJ2-7, with TRBD1 matching 8 bases. V gave up 3 bases and J gave up 4 bases; unmatched junction bases: 12. This CDR3 region has 16 residues. Germline lookup yields CDR1 SGHNT and CDR2 YYREEE (reference sequence).

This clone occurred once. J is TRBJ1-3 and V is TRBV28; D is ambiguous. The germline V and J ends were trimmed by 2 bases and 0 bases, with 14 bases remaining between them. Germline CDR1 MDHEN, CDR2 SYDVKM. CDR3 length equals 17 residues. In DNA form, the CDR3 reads TGTGCCAGCAGTTTAGCAGTGTTGGGCAGCTCTGGAAACACCATATATTTT. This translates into CASSLAVLGSSGNTIYF.

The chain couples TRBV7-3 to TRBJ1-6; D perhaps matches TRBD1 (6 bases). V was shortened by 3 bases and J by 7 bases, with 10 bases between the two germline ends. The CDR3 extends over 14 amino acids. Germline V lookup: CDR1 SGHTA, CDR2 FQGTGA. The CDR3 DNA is TGTGCCAGCAGCTTGGGGGCCGGCAATTCACCCCTCCACTTT. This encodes CASSLGAGNSPLHF. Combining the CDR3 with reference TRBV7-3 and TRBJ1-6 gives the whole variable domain GAGVSQTPSNKVTEKGKYVELRCDPISGHTALYWYRQSLGQGPEFLIYFQGTGAADDSGLPNDRFFAVRPEGSVSTLKIQRTERGDSAVYLCASSLGAGNSPLHFGNGTRLTVT.

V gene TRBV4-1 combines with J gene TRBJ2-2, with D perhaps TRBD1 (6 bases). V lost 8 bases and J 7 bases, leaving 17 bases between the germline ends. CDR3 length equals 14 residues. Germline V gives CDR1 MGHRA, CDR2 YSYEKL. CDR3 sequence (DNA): TGCGCCAGCGCCAGGGGACCCCTGGACGGGGAGCTGTTTTTT. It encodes CASARGPLDGELFF.

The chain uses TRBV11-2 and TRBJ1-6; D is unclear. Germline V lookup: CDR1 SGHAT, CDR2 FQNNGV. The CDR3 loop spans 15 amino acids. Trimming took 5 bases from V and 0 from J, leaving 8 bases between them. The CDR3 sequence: CASSRRGSYNSPLHF. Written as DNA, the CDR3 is TGTGCCAGCAGCCGCCGGGGCTCCTATAATTCACCCCTCCACTTT. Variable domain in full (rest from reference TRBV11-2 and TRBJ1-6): EAGVAQSPRYKIIEKRQSVAFWCNPISGHATLYWYQQILGQGPKLLIQFQNNGVVDDSQLPKDRFSAERLKGVDSTLKIQPAKLEDSAVYLCASSRRGSYNSPLHFGNGTRLTVT.

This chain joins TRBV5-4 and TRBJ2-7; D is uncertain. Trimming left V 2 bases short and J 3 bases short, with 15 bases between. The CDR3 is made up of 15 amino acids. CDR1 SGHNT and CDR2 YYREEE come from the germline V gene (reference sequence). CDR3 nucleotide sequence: TGTGCCAGCAGCTTCGGCCGGTCCGGCGGCTACGAGCAGTACTTC. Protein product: CASSFGRSGGYEQYF.

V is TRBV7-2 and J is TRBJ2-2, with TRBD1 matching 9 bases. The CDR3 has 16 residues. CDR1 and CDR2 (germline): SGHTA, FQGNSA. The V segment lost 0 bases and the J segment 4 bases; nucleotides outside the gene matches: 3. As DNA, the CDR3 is TGTGCCAGCAGCTTAGCGGGGACAGGGACCACCGGGGAGCTGTTTTTT. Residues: CASSLAGTGTTGELFF.

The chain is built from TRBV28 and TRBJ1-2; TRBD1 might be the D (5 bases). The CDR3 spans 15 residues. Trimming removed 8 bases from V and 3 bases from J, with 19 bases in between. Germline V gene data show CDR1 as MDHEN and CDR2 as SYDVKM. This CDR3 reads CASFPVRDGHYGYTF. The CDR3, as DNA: TGTGCCAGCTTTCCCGTACGGGACGGTCACTATGGCTACACCTTC.

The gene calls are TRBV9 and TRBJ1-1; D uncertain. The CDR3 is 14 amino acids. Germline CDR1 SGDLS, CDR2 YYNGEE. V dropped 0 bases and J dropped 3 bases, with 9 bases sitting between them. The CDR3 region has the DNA TGTGCCAGCAGCGTAGGTGGGGAGTACACTGAAGCTTTCTTT. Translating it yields CASSVGGEYTEAFF.

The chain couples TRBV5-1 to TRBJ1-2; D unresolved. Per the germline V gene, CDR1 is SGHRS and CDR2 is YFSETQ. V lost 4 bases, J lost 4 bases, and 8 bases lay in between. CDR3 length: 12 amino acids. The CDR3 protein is CASSMTTYGYTF. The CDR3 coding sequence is TGCGCCAGCAGCATGACAACCTATGGCTACACCTTC.

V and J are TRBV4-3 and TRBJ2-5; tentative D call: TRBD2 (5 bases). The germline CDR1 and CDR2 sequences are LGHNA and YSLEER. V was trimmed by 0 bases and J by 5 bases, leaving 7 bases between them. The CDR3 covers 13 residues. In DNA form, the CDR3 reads TGCGCCAGCAGCCAAGACGGGGATGAGACCCAGTACTTC. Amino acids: CASSQDGDETQYF.

As DNA, the CDR3 is TGTGCCAGCAGTGAGGGACTAGTCGTCTCCGGGGAGCTGTTTTTT. Amino acid sequence: CASSEGLVVSGELFF. This chain links TRBV2 with TRBJ2-2; 8 nucleotides align to TRBD2. The CDR3 length is 15 residues. V was clipped by 3 bases and J by 6 bases; unmatched bases: 6. CDR1 is SNHLY and CDR2 is FYNNEI in the germline V gene. Full variable domain (rest looked up from reference TRBV2 and TRBJ2-2): EPEVTQTPSHQVTQMGQEVILRCVPISNHLYFYWYRQILGQKVEFLVSFYNNEISEKSEIFDDQFSVERPDGSNFTLKIRSTKLEDSAMYFCASSEGLVVSGELFFGEGSRLTVL.

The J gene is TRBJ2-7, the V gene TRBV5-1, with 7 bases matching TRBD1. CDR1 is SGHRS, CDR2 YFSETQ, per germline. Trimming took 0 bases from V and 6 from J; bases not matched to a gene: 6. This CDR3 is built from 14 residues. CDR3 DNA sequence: TGCGCCAGCAGCTTGGCCGACAGGGTGGGCGAGCAGTACTTC. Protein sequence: CASSLADRVGEQYF.

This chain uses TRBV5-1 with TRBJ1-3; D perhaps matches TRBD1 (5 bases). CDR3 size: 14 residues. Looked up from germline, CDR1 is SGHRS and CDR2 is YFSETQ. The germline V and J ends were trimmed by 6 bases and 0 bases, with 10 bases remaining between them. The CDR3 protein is CASTGTDSGNTIYF. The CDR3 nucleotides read TGCGCCAGCACTGGGACGGACTCTGGAAACACCATATATTTT.

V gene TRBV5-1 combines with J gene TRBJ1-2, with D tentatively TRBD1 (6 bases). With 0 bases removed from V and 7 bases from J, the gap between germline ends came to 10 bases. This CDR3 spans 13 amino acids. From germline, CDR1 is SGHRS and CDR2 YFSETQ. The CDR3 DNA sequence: TGCGCCAGCAGCTTGGCAGGGGTCTCTGGCTACACCTTC. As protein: CASSLAGVSGYTF.

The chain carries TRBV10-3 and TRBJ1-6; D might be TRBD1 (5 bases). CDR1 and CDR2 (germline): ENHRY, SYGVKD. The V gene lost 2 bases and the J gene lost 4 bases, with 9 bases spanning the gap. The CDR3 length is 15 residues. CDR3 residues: CAISEGARYNSPLHF. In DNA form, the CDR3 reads TGTGCCATCAGTGAGGGGGCCCGGTATAATTCACCCCTCCACTTT.

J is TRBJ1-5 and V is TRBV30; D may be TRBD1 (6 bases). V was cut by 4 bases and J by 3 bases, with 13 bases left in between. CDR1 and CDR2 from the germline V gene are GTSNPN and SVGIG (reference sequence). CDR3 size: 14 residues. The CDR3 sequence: CAWTVAGANQPQHF. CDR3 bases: TGTGCCTGGACGGTGGCAGGGGCCAATCAGCCCCAGCATTTT.